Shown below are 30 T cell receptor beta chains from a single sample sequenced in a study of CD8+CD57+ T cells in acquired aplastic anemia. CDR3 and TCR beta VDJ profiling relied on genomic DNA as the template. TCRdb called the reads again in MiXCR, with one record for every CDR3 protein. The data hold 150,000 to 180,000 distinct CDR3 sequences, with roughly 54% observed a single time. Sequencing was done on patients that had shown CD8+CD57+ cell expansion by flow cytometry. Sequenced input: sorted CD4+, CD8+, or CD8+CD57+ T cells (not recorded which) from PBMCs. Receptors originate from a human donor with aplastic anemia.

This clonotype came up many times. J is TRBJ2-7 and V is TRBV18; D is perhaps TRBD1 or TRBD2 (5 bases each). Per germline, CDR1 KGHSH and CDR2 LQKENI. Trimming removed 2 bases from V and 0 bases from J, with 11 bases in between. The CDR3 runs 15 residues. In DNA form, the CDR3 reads TGTGCCAGCTCACCAGGGCCAGGGAGCTCCTACGAGCAGTACTTC. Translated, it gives CASSPGPGSSYEQYF.

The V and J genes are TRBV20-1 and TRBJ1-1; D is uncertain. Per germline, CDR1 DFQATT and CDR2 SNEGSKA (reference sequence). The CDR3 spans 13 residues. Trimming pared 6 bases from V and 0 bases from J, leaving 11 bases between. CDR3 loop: CSAVRVMNTEAFF. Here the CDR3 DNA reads TGCAGTGCCGTAAGGGTGATGAACACTGAAGCTTTCTTT.

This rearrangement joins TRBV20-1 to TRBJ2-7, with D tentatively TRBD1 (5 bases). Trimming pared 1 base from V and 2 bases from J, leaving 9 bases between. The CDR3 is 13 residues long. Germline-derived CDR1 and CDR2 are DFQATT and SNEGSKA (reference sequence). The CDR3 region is CSARAQGTYEQYF. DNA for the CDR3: TGCAGTGCTAGAGCTCAGGGAACCTACGAGCAGTACTTC.

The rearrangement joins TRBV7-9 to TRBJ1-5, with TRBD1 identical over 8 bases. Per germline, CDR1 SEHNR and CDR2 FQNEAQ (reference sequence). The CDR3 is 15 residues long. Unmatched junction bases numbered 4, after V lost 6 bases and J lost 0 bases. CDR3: CASSRTGNSNQPQHF. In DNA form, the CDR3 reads TGTGCCAGCAGTCGGACAGGGAATAGCAATCAGCCCCAGCATTTT. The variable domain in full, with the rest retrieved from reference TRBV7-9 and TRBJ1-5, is DTGVSQNPRHKITKRGQNVTFRCDPISEHNRLYWYRQTLGQGPEFLTYFQNEAQLEKSRLLSDRFSAERPKGSFSTLEIQRTEQGDSAMYLCASSRTGNSNQPQHFGDGTRLSIL.

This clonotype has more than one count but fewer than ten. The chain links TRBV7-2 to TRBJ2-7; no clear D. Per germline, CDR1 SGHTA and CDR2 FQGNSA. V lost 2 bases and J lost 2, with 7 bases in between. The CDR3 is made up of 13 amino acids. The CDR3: CASSLNAAYEQYF. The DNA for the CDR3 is TGTGCCAGCAGCTTAAACGCCGCCTACGAGCAGTACTTC.

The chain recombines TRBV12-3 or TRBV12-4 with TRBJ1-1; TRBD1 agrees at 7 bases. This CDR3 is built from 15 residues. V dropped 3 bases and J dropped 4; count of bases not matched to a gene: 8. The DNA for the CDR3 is TGTGCCAGCAGTTTGTCAGGGGGTCGGGGCACTGAAGCTTTCTTT. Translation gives CASSLSGGRGTEAFF.

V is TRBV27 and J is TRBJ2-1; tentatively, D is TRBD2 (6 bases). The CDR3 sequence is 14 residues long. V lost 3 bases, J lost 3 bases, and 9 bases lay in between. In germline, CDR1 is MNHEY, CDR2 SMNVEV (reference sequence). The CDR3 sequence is CASSFGGVYNEQFF. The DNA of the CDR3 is TGTGCCAGCAGTTTCGGCGGGGTCTACAATGAGCAGTTCTTC.

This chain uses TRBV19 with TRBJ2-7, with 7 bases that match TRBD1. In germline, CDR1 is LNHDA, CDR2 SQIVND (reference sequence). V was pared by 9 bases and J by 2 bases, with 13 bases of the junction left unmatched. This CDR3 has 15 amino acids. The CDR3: CARSGQRKKTYEQYF. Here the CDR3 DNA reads TGTGCCAGGTCGGGACAGCGAAAGAAGACCTACGAGCAGTACTTC.

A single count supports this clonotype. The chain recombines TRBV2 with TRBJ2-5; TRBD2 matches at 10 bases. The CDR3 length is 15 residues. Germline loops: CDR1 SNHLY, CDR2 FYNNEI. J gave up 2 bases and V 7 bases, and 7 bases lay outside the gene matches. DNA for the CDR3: TGTGCCAGCAACACCCAGCGGGGGGGGCAAGAGACCCAGTACTTC. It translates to CASNTQRGGQETQYF.

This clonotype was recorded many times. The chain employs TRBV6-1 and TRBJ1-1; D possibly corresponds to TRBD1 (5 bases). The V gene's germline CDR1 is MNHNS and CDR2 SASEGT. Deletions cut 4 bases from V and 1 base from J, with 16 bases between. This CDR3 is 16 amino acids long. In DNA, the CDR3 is TGTGCCAGCAGTGTGGGGGACGGCACCGGGAACACTGAAGCTTTCTTT. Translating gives CASSVGDGTGNTEAFF.

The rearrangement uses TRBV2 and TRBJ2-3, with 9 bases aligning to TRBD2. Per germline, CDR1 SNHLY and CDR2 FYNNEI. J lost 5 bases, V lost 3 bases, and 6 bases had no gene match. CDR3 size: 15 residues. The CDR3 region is CASSEASGVKDTQYF. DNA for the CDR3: TGTGCCAGCAGTGAGGCTAGCGGGGTGAAAGATACGCAGTATTTT.

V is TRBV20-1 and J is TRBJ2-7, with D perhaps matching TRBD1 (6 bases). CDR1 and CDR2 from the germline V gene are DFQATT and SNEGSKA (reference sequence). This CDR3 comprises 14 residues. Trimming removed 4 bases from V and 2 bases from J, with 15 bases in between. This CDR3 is CSAILGTNTYEQYF. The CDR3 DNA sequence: TGCAGTGCTATTCTCGGGACAAACACCTACGAGCAGTACTTC.

CDR3: CSAGDKGYYGYTF. The CDR3 DNA sequence: TGCAGTGCTGGGGACAAGGGATACTATGGCTACACCTTC. The chain couples TRBV20-1 to TRBJ1-2; tentatively, D is TRBD1 (6 bases). CDR3 length: 13 residues. Germline V lookup: CDR1 DFQATT, CDR2 SNEGSKA (reference sequence). The V end was cut by 5 bases, the J end by 3 bases, with 13 bases between.

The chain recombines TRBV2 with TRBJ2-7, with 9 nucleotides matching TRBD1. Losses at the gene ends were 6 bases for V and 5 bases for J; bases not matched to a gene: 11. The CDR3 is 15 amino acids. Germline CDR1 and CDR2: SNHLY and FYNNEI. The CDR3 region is CASSPPDRGGDEQYF. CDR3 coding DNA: TGTGCCAGCAGCCCCCCGGACAGGGGTGGGGACGAGCAGTACTTC.

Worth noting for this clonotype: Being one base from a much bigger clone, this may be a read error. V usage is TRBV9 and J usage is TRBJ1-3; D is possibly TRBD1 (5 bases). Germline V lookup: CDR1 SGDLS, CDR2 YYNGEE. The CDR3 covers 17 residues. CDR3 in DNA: TGTGCCAGCAGCGTAGTGGGAGGGGAATTCTCTGGAAACACCATGTATTTT. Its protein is CASSVVGGEFSGNTMYF.

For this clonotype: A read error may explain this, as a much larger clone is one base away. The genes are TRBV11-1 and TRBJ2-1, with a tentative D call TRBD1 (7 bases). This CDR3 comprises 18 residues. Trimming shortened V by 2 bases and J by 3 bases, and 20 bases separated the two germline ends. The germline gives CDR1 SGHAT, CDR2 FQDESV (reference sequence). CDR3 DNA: TGTGCCAGCAGCTTATTTCCGGGCGGAGGGACAGACTACAATGAGCAGTTCTTC. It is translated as CASSLFPGGGTDYNEQFF.

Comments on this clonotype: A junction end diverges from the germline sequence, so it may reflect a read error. The CDR3 DNA reads as TGTACCAGTAGTGCGGACAGGGTTGGGGCCTGCGAGCAGTACTTC. Protein product: CTSSADRVGACEQYF. The V call is TRBV19, the J call TRBJ2-7, with 8 bases aligning to TRBD1. CDR3 length: 15 residues. The germline CDR1 and CDR2 sequences are LNHDA and SQIVND (reference sequence).

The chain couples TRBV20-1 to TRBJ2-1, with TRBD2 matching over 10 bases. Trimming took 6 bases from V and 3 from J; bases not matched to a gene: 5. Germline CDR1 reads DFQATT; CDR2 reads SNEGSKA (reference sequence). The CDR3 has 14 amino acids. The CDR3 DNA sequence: TGCAGTGCATCCGGGACTAGCGACTACAATGAGCAGTTCTTC. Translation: CSASGTSDYNEQFF.

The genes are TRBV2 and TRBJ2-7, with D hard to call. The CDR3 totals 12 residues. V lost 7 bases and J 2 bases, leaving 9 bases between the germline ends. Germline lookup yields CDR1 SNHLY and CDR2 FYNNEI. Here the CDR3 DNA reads TGTGCCAGCAACCCGAGCCCCTACGAGCAGTACTTC. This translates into CASNPSPYEQYF. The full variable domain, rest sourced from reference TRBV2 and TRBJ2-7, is EPEVTQTPSHQVTQMGQEVILRCVPISNHLYFYWYRQILGQKVEFLVSFYNNEISEKSEIFDDQFSVERPDGSNFTLKIRSTKLEDSAMYFCASNPSPYEQYFGPGTRLTVT.

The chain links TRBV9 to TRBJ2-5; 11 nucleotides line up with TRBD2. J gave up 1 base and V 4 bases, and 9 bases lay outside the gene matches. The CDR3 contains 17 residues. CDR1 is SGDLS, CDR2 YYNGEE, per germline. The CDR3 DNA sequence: TGTGCCAGCAGCCCGCGAGCCGGGACTAGCGGCCAAGAGACCCAGTACTTC. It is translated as CASSPRAGTSGQETQYF.

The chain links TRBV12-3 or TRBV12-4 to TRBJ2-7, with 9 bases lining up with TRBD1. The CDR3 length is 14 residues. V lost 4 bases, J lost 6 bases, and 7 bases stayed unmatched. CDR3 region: CASSSGTGQGEQYF. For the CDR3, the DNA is TGTGCCAGCAGTTCTGGGACAGGGCAGGGCGAGCAGTACTTC.

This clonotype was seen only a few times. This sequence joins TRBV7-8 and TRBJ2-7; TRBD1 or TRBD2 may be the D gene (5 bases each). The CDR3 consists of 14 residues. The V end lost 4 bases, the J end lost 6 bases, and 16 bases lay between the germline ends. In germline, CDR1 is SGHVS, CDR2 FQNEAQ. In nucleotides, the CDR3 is TGTGCCAGCAGCTCTGGACAACCTGGGGGCGAGCAGTACTTC. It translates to CASSSGQPGGEQYF.

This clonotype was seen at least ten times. This CDR3 is CASSYKANYGYTF. In nucleotides, the CDR3 is TGTGCCAGCAGCTACAAGGCAAACTATGGCTACACCTTC. The chain carries TRBV5-5 and TRBJ1-2; D is unresolved. The V end lost 3 bases, the J end lost 2 bases, and 8 bases lay between the germline ends. CDR3 length equals 13 residues. Germline V gene sequence: CDR1 SGHKS, CDR2 YYEKEE (reference sequence).

This chain's CDR3 is CASSHADRGTHNEQFF. CDR3 sequence (DNA): TGTGCCAGCAGCCACGCGGACAGGGGGACGCACAATGAGCAGTTCTTC. The chain joins TRBV7-3 to TRBJ2-1; 10 bases match TRBD1. The CDR3 totals 16 residues. From germline, CDR1 is SGHTA and CDR2 FQGTGA. The junction had 9 bases not matched to a gene; V was cut back by 5 bases and J by 5 bases.

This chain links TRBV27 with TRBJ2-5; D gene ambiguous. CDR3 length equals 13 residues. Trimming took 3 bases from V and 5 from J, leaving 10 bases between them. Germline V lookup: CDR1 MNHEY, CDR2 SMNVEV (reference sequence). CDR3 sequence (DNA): TGTGCCAGCAGTTTTGGGCCCCAGGAGACCCAGTACTTC. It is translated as CASSFGPQETQYF.

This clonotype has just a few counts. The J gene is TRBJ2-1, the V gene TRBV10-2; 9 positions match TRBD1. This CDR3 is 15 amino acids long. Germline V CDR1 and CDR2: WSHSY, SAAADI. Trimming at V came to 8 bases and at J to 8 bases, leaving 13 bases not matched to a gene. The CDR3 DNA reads TGCGCCAGCGAAGAGATCGGGGACAGGGCGGATGAGCAGTTCTTC. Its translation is CASEEIGDRADEQFF.

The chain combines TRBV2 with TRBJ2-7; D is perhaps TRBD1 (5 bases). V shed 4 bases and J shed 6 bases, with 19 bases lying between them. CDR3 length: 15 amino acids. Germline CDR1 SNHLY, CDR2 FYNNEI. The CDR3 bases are TGTGCCAGCAGTGTGGAAGCAGGGTACCCAGGCGAGCAGTACTTC. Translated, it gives CASSVEAGYPGEQYF.

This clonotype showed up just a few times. CDR3 nucleotides: TGTGCCAGCAGTCTCGCCCTACAGGGACGGGAAGGCTACACCTTC. This gives the protein CASSLALQGREGYTF. The rearrangement uses TRBV11-1 and TRBJ1-2; perhaps TRBD1 as D (6 bases). V lost 6 bases and J lost 8, with 22 bases in between. Per germline, CDR1 SGHAT and CDR2 FQDESV (reference sequence). The CDR3 is 15 residues long.

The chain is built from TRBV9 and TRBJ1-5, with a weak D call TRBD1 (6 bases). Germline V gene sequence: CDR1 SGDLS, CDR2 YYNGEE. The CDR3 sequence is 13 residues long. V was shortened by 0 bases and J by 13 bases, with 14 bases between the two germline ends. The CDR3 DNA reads TGTGCCAGCAGCGTAGCAGTGGCAGGGGAGCAGCATTTT. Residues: CASSVAVAGEQHF.

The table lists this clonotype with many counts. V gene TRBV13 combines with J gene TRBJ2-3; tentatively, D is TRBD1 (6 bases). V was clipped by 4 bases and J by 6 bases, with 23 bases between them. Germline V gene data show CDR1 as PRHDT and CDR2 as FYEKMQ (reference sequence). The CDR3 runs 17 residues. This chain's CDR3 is CASSSPLQGITADTQYF. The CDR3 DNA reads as TGTGCCAGCAGCTCCCCTTTACAGGGTATCACGGCGGATACGCAGTATTTT.